This T cell receptor (beta chain) was identified during a study of OX40 agonist ivuxolimab in advanced cancers. Across the whole study: Cancers in dose escalation were hepatocellular, melanoma, renal cell and head and neck.

About this clone itself: Its antigen is undetermined.

Deletions cut 4 bases from V and 0 bases from J, with 11 bases between. Germline assignment: CDR1 SGHRS and CDR2 YFSETQ. This CDR3 has 15 residues. Profiling relied on immunoSEQ multiplex PCR, and the TCRdb table lists in-frame clones only, not all of them. The table lists 65,000 to 95,000 clones, roughly 90% of them singletons. Study-wide findings and caveats: Antigen specificity of clonally expanded peripheral T cells was not established.

The genes are TRBV5-1 and TRBJ1-3; maybe TRBD1 (5 bases). The clonotype originates from an adult with an advanced solid tumor such as melanoma, head and neck, liver or kidney cancer. The material sequenced was CD4+ or CD8+ T cells sorted from blood, taken in a trial of the OX40 agonist ivuxolimab. The CDR3 region has the DNA TGCGCCAGCAGCCCTGCAGGGACCTCTGGAAACACCATATATTTT. This gives the protein CASSPAGTSGNTIYF.